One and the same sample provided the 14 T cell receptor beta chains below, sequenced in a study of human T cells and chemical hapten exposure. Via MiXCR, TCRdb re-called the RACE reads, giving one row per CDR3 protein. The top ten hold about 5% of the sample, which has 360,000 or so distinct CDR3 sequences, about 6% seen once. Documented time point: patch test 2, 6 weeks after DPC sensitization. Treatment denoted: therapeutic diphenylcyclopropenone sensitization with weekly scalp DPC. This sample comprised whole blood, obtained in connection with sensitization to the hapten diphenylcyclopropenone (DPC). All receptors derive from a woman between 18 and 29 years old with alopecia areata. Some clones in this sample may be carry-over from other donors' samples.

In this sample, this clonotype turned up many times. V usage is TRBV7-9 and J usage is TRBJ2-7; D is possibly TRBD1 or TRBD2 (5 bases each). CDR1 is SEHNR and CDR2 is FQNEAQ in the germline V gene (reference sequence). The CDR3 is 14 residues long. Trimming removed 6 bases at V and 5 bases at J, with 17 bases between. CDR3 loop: CASSTIAGTDEQYF. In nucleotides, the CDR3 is TGTGCCAGCAGTACTATCGCAGGGACCGACGAGCAGTACTTC. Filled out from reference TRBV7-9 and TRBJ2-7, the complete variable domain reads DTGVSQNPRHKITKRGQNVTFRCDPISEHNRLYWYRQTLGQGPEFLTYFQNEAQLEKSRLLSDRFSAERPKGSFSTLEIQRTEQGDSAMYLCASSTIAGTDEQYFGPGTRLTVT.

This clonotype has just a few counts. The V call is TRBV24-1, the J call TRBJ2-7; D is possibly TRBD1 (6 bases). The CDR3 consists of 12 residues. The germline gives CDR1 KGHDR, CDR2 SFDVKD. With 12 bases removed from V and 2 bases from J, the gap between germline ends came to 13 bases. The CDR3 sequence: CASPDSPYEQYF. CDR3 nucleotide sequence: TGTGCCTCCCCGGACAGTCCCTACGAGCAGTACTTC.

In DNA, the CDR3 is TGTGCCAGCAGTGAAGAGGGGGCGGGCATCGGGACAGGCAATCAGCCCCAGCATTTT. Its protein is CASSEEGAGIGTGNQPQHF. The genes are TRBV6-1 and TRBJ1-5, with 7 bases that match TRBD1. With V trimmed by 1 base and J by 2 bases, 14 bases remained unmatched. The CDR3 length is 19 residues. Germline CDR1 reads MNHNS; CDR2 reads SASEGT.

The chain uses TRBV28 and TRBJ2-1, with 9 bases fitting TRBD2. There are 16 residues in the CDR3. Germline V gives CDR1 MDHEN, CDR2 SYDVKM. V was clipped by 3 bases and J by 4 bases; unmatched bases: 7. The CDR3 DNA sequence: TGTGCCAGCAGTTTTAAGGCGGGGGGGATTTACAATGAGCAGTTCTTC. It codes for CASSFKAGGIYNEQFF.

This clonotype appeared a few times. DNA of the CDR3: TGTGCCAGCAGTGGGGGGAGTGAGCAGTTCTTC. Translating gives CASSGGSEQFF. The J gene is TRBJ2-1, the V gene TRBV7-8, with a weak D call TRBD2 (6 bases). V dropped 6 bases and J dropped 9 bases, with 9 bases sitting between them. From germline, CDR1 is SGHVS and CDR2 FQNEAQ. The CDR3 consists of 11 residues.

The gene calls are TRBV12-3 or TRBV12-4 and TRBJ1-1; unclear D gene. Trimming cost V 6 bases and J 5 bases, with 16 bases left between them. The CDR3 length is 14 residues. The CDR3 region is CASSLRGVRTEAFF. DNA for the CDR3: TGTGCCAGCAGCCTCCGTGGGGTAAGGACTGAAGCTTTCTTT.

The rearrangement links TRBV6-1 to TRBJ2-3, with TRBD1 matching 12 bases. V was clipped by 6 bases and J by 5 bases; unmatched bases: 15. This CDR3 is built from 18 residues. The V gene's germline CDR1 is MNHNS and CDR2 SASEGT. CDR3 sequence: CASSPVEPGQGARDTQYF. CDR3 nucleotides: TGTGCCAGCAGCCCGGTTGAACCGGGACAGGGGGCCAGAGATACGCAGTATTTT.

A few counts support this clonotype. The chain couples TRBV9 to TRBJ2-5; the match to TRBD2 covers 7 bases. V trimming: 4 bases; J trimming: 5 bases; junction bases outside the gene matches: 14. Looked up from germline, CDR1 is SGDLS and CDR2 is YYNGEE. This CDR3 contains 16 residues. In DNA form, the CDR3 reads TGTGCCAGCAGCTTCGGAGCGGGGTTGAAGATGGAGACCCAGTACTTC. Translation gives CASSFGAGLKMETQYF.

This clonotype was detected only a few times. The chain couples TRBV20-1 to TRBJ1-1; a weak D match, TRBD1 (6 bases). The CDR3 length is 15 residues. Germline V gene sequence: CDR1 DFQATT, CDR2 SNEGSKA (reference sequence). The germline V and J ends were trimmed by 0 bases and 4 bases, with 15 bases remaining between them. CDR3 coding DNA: TGCAGTGCTAGAGATTTTGGGGGGCGCGGCACTGAAGCTTTCTTT. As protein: CSARDFGGRGTEAFF.

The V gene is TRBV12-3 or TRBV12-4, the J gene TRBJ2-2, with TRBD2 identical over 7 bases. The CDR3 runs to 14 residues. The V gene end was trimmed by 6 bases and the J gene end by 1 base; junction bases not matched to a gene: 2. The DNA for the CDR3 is TGTGCCAGCAGGATAGCGGGGAACACCGGGGAGCTGTTTTTT. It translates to CASRIAGNTGELFF.

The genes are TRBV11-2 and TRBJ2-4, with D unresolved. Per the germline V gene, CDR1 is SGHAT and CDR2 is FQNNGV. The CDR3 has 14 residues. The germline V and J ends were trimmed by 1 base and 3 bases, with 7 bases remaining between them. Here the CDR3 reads CASSLGLFKNIQYF. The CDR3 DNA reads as TGTGCCAGCAGCTTAGGATTGTTCAAAAACATTCAGTACTTC.

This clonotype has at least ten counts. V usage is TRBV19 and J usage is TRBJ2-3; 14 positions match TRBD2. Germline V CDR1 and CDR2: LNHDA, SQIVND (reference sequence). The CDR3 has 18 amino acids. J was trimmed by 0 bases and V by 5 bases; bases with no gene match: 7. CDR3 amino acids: CASSGGLAGAPSTDTQYF. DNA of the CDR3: TGTGCCAGTAGTGGGGGACTAGCGGGGGCCCCCAGCACAGATACGCAGTATTTT.

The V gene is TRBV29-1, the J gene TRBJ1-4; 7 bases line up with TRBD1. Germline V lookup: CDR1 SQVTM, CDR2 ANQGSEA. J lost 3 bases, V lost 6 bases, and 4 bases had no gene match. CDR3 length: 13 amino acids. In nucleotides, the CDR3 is TGCAGCGTAAGGGGGCGAGCTAATGAAAAACTGTTTTTT. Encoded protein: CSVRGRANEKLFF.

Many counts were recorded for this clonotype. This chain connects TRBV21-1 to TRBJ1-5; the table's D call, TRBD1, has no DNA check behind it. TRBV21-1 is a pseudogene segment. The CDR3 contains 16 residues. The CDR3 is CASSSGGGGSGQPQHF. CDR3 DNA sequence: TGTGCCAGCAGCTCAGGTGGGGGGGGCAGCGGTCAGCCCCAGCATTTT.